This note documents a single TCR beta chain sequence. Its antigen remains unidentified. Reverse transcribing all isolated RNA meant expressed TCRB transcripts were sequenced. Only in-frame clones appear in the TCRdb table, and some are missing; sequencing was by immunoSEQ multiplex PCR. The sample lists 200,000 to 250,000 clones, around 9.6% occurring once. The data derive from a study of beta chain features in type 1 diabetes. Populations isolated by sorting all had purity greater than 98%. Study conclusions and caveats: Shorter TCRB CDR3s, moderately but significantly so, were found in Type 1 diabetes patients in all four CD4+ subsets. Type 1 diabetes patients had VDJ junctions that carried fewer insertions and more deletions.

The specimen was naive CD4+ T cells from blood. The receptor comes from a young woman in good health.

CDR3 in DNA: TGTGCCAGCAGCTTAGTGGGCCAGGGGGCTCAGCCCCAGCATTTT. This sequence encodes CASSLVGQGAQPQHF. The gene calls are TRBV7-2 and TRBJ1-5; TRBD1 matches 8 bases. Germline CDR1 and CDR2: SGHTA and FQGNSA. Unmatched junction bases numbered 5, after V lost 1 base and J lost 6 bases. The length of the CDR3 is 15 residues.